The 10 T cell receptor beta chains below come from one sample, sequenced in a study of CD8 T cells in Susac syndrome. RNA totalling about 0.45 to 1 ug underwent reverse transcription with random hexamers. One entry per CDR3 protein, called by TCRdb with MiXCR from the immunoSEQ multiplex PCR reads. This table holds approximately 190,000 distinct CDR3 sequences, about 95% found once. Material for sequencing was CD8+ T cells from PBMCs. Source of these receptors: a human donor with Susac syndrome.

This rearrangement joins TRBV12-5 to TRBJ1-1, with 10 bases aligning to TRBD1. Germline CDR1 LGHNT, CDR2 FRNRAP. The ends lost 6 bases at V and 6 bases at J; junction bases unmatched: 7. The length of the CDR3 is 14 residues. Here the CDR3 reads CASGRTGGKAEAFF. The DNA for the CDR3 is TGTGCTAGTGGAAGGACAGGGGGGAAGGCTGAAGCTTTCTTT.

Here the CDR3 reads CSAREGGRETQYF. The DNA of the CDR3 is TGCAGTGCTAGAGAAGGGGGCCGGGAGACCCAGTACTTC. This chain links TRBV20-1 with TRBJ2-5; 7 bases are a match to TRBD1. The CDR3 extends over 13 amino acids. Germline loops: CDR1 DFQATT, CDR2 SNEGSKA (reference sequence). J was trimmed by 5 bases and V by 0 bases; bases with no gene match: 3.

The genes are TRBV7-3 and TRBJ2-1; D possibly corresponds to TRBD2 (7 bases). The CDR3 sequence is 15 residues long. V was clipped by 0 bases and J by 8 bases, with 14 bases between them. Germline CDR1 is SGHTA and CDR2 is FQGTGA. CDR3 DNA sequence: TGTGCCAGCAGCTTAACAGGGGGGGGTTTCGATGAGCAGTTCTTC. Translated, it gives CASSLTGGGFDEQFF. The full variable domain, with the rest looked up from reference TRBV7-3 and TRBJ2-1, is GAGVSQTPSNKVTEKGKYVELRCDPISGHTALYWYRQSLGQGPEFLIYFQGTGAADDSGLPNDRFFAVRPEGSVSTLKIQRTERGDSAVYLCASSLTGGGFDEQFFGPGTRLTVL.

V usage is TRBV14 and J usage is TRBJ2-7, with unresolved D. CDR1 is SGHDN and CDR2 is FVKESK in the germline V gene. The CDR3 has 12 residues. V was pared by 3 bases and J by 2 bases, with 5 bases between. CDR3 DNA sequence: TGTGCCAGCAGCCATGTCGCCTACGAGCAGTACTTC. Protein sequence: CASSHVAYEQYF.

The J gene is TRBJ1-1, the V gene TRBV2; no definite D call. Germline CDR1 and CDR2: SNHLY and FYNNEI. The CDR3 length is 11 residues. V was pared by 8 bases and J by 2 bases, with 6 bases between. The CDR3 region has the DNA TGTGCCAGCCTGATTAACACTGAAGCTTTCTTT. Translation: CASLINTEAFF.

This chain uses TRBV29-1 with TRBJ1-3, with TRBD1 as a possible D gene (6 bases). Germline V CDR1 and CDR2: SQVTM, ANQGSEA. This CDR3 is 13 amino acids long. V lost 6 bases and J 2 bases, leaving 11 bases between the germline ends. CDR3 nucleotides: TGCAGCGTAGGAAGGGGGACTGGAAACACCATATATTTT. Its translation is CSVGRGTGNTIYF.

This chain joins TRBV30 and TRBJ1-3; 8 bases match TRBD1. The CDR3 is 11 residues long. Germline lookup yields CDR1 GTSNPN and CDR2 SVGIG (reference sequence). J lost 7 bases, V lost 5 bases, and 1 base had no gene match. CDR3 nucleotide sequence: TGTGCCTGGGGACAGGGTAACACCATATATTTT. Amino acid sequence: CAWGQGNTIYF.

The rearrangement joins TRBV28 to TRBJ2-1; D gene ambiguous. CDR3 length: 12 amino acids. Germline V gene sequence: CDR1 MDHEN, CDR2 SYDVKM. V lost 5 bases, J lost 9 bases, and 11 bases lay in between. CDR3 bases: TGTGCCAGCAGTCGACACTGGCTTGAGCAGTTCTTC. Translated: CASSRHWLEQFF.

The chain joins TRBV4-1 to TRBJ2-7, with TRBD1 matching 9 bases. Looked up from germline, CDR1 is MGHRA and CDR2 is YSYEKL. V shed 3 bases, J shed 0 bases, and the junction held 3 bases outside the gene matches. This CDR3 region has 15 residues. CDR3 DNA: TGCGCCAGCAGCCACAACAGGGGGCTCTCCTACGAGCAGTACTTC. Its protein product is CASSHNRGLSYEQYF.

V and J are TRBV9 and TRBJ2-1; 12 bases match TRBD2. Germline CDR1 reads SGDLS; CDR2 reads YYNGEE. The CDR3 covers 18 residues. V gave up 0 bases and J gave up 4 bases; unmatched junction bases: 8. CDR3 coding DNA: TGTGCCAGCAGCGTAGGAACTAGCGGGGGGTGGGTGTACAATGAGCAGTTCTTC. Translated, it gives CASSVGTSGGWVYNEQFF. The whole variable domain, filled in from reference TRBV9 and TRBJ2-1, reads DSGVTQTPKHLITATGQRVTLRCSPRSGDLSVYWYQQSLDQGLQFLIQYYNGEERAKGNILERFSAQQFPDLHSELNLSSLELGDSALYFCASSVGTSGGWVYNEQFFGPGTRLTVL.